Described below is a single T cell receptor beta chain sequence and its context. V was trimmed by 4 bases and J by 0 bases, leaving 19 bases between them. The CDR3 runs to 18 residues. Germline CDR1 is LNHDA and CDR2 is SQIVND (reference sequence). The data were taken from a study of blood T cell repertoires in COVID-19. About the research overall: Donors in the United States, Italy and Spain gave samples during acute or convalescent COVID-19. PBMCs, B-cell-depleted T cells, or T cells were the source of the cDNA or gDNA that made up the material.

Study processing details: Counts of nucleated cells, estimated from reference gene primer amplification, were obtained. Generated by immunoSEQ multiplex PCR, the TCRdb table keeps only in-frame clones and is missing some. Clone size and V and J calls were adopted from that table, with D and trimming inferred from the DNA. The sample holds fewer than 150,000 clones, about 78% seen once. The rearrangement joins TRBV19 to TRBJ1-5, with D hard to call. This TCR came from a man aged 70-80 years with acute or convalescent COVID-19. The sample consisted of peripheral blood. The CDR3 spells CASSSALGGHNSNQPQHF. CDR3 in DNA: TGTGCCAGTAGTAGTGCACTGGGAGGCCACAATAGCAATCAGCCCCAGCATTTT.